These 2 T cell receptor beta chains share one sample of origin, sequenced in a study of cytomegalovirus exposure and HLA in healthy donors. The primer mix had 60 Vbeta and 13 Jbeta primers. Assay: immunoSEQ multiplex PCR; the TCRdb copy retains only in-frame clones and omits some. There are about 170,000 clones in the sample; roughly 80% occur only once, and roughly 4.9% lies in the top ten. Input material: PBMCs. These receptor sequences come from a young woman in good health and CMV-seropositive.

This clone appeared a few times. The V and J genes are TRBV18 and TRBJ1-1; 7 positions agree with TRBD1. This CDR3 comprises 16 residues. V trimming: 4 bases; J trimming: 1 base; junction bases outside the gene matches: 9. Germline V gives CDR1 KGHSH, CDR2 LQKENI. This CDR3 is CASSQRQGSSNTEAFF. In nucleotides, the CDR3 is TGTGCCAGCTCACAAAGACAGGGATCCTCGAACACTGAAGCTTTCTTT. Supplemented by reference TRBV18 and TRBJ1-1, the full variable domain reads NAGVMQNPRHLVRRRGQEARLRCSPMKGHSHVYWYRQLPEEGLKFMVYLQKENIIDESGMPKERFSAEFPKEGPSILRIQQVVRGDSAAYFCASSQRQGSSNTEAFFGQGTRLTVV.

This chain uses TRBV15 with TRBJ2-3, with TRBD2 identical over 8 bases. The CDR3 has 16 residues. Germline CDR1 and CDR2: LNHNV and YYDKDF (reference sequence). The V segment lost 1 base and the J segment 1 base; nucleotides outside the gene matches: 4. The CDR3 region has the DNA TGTGCCACCAGCAGAGTTTCGGGGGGGGGCACAGATACGCAGTATTTT. Its protein product is CATSRVSGGGTDTQYF.